This passage covers 25 T cell receptor beta chains from one sample sequenced in a study of T cells of healthy individuals. One entry per CDR3 protein results from TCRdb running MiXCR on the 5' RACE reads. The sample includes tens of thousands of distinct CDR3 sequences, roughly 17% seen only once; the top ten take around 4.6%. The receptors here all came from a human donor in good health.

This clonotype was counted ten times or more. V and J are TRBV5-1 and TRBJ2-2, with 13 bases identical to TRBD2. This CDR3 is built from 17 residues. The trim removed 4 bases at V and 3 bases at J, leaving 6 bases unmatched. Germline-derived CDR1 and CDR2 are SGHRS and YFSETQ. The CDR3 is CASSRTSGRSDTGELFF. In nucleotides, the CDR3 is TGCGCCAGCAGCCGGACTAGCGGGAGATCCGACACCGGGGAGCTGTTTTTT.

In its sample, this clonotype was seen many times. The J gene is TRBJ1-1, the V gene TRBV29-1, with D possibly being TRBD1 (5 bases). This CDR3 is 13 amino acids long. CDR1 SQVTM and CDR2 ANQGSEA come from the germline V gene. Trimming took off 5 bases at V and 1 base at J, with 11 bases between the two ends. CDR3 in amino acids: CSVLPTGNTEAFF. CDR3 nucleotides: TGCAGCGTTCTTCCTACAGGGAACACTGAAGCTTTCTTT.

This clonotype was picked up many times. The chain uses TRBV5-1 and TRBJ2-5; D is uncertain. Trimming stripped 1 base from V and 2 bases from J, with 12 bases between. Germline-derived CDR1 and CDR2 are SGHRS and YFSETQ. There are 15 residues in the CDR3. The CDR3 nucleotides are TGCGCCAGCAGCTTGATCCCCCTTCCTCAAGAGACCCAGTACTTC. Amino acid sequence: CASSLIPLPQETQYF.

This clonotype was found many times. The chain carries TRBV20-1 and TRBJ2-7, with D uncertain. Between the trimmed V and J ends, which lost 3 bases and 6 bases, there was a span of 12 bases. The V gene's germline CDR1 is DFQATT and CDR2 SNEGSKA (reference sequence). The CDR3 loop spans 12 amino acids. The CDR3 reads CSASDHSFEQYF. The CDR3 DNA sequence: TGCAGTGCTAGTGATCATTCTTTCGAGCAGTACTTC.

The sample holds a few counts of this clonotype. V gene TRBV27 combines with J gene TRBJ2-7, with 8 bases that match TRBD1. CDR1 is MNHEY and CDR2 is SMNVEV in the germline V gene (reference sequence). The CDR3 spans 12 residues. Trimming cost V 6 bases and J 6 bases; bases outside gene matches: 4. CDR3 nucleotides: TGTGCCAGCAGGGACACAGGGGGCGAGCAGTACTTC. Protein product: CASRDTGGEQYF.

This clonotype came up many times. The chain recombines TRBV6-6 with TRBJ2-7; tentatively, D is TRBD1 or TRBD2 (6 bases each). With 9 bases removed from V and 7 bases from J, the gap between germline ends came to 25 bases. The V gene's germline CDR1 is MNHNY and CDR2 SVGAGI (reference sequence). This CDR3 spans 15 amino acids. Here the CDR3 reads CASGLKGGLMGEQYF. CDR3 nucleotide sequence: TGTGCCAGTGGCTTAAAGGGGGGCCTAATGGGGGAGCAGTACTTC.

The rearrangement links TRBV9 to TRBJ2-6, with D tentatively TRBD2 (5 bases). Germline values: CDR1 SGDLS, CDR2 YYNGEE. V lost 0 bases and J lost 4, with 20 bases in between. The CDR3 consists of 19 residues. The CDR3 sequence is CASSVGQKTASGGANVLTF. In DNA, the CDR3 is TGTGCCAGCAGCGTAGGCCAGAAGACCGCATCGGGGGGGGCCAACGTCCTGACTTTC.

This rearrangement joins TRBV4-1 to TRBJ1-1; D gene uncertain. V lost 8 bases, J lost 7 bases, and 29 bases lay in between. In germline, CDR1 is MGHRA, CDR2 YSYEKL. CDR3 length: 17 amino acids. The CDR3 protein is CASSAAVSGGTDSEAFF. As DNA, the CDR3 is TGCGCCAGCTCCGCGGCGGTTTCGGGAGGCACAGATAGTGAAGCTTTCTTT.

This clonotype is labeled as medium-sized. The chain recombines TRBV29-1 with TRBJ2-7, with 11 bases lining up with TRBD1. Germline V CDR1 and CDR2: SQVTM, ANQGSEA. V trimming: 7 bases; J trimming: 0 bases; junction bases outside the gene matches: 5. The CDR3 consists of 14 residues. The CDR3 loop is CSGRGTGGSYEQYF. In DNA form, the CDR3 reads TGCAGCGGGAGGGGGACAGGGGGCTCCTACGAGCAGTACTTC.

This chain connects TRBV29-1 to TRBJ1-1, with D tentatively TRBD1 (6 bases). Germline CDR1 SQVTM, CDR2 ANQGSEA. The length of the CDR3 is 12 residues. The V end was cut by 6 bases, the J end by 8 bases, with 16 bases between. For the CDR3, the DNA is TGCAGCGTCAAAACCCGGGGGCTAGAAGCTTTCTTT. It encodes CSVKTRGLEAFF.

This clonotype was recorded many times. The chain recombines TRBV12-3 or TRBV12-4 with TRBJ2-3; D tentatively reads TRBD1 or TRBD2 (6 bases each). V lost 3 bases and J 1 base, leaving 11 bases between the germline ends. This CDR3 contains 15 residues. CDR3 sequence reads: CASSFAGGGTDTQYF. CDR3 nucleotide sequence: TGTGCCAGCAGTTTTGCCGGGGGCGGCACAGATACGCAGTATTTT.

The rearrangement links TRBV29-1 to TRBJ2-2; no reliable D call. CDR1 and CDR2 (germline): SQVTM, ANQGSEA. This CDR3 spans 11 amino acids. Trimming removed 1 base at V and 5 bases at J, with 2 bases between. The CDR3 region is CSVEGTGELFF. Here the CDR3 DNA reads TGCAGCGTTGAAGGGACCGGGGAGCTGTTTTTT.

Only a few counts were recorded for this clonotype. The chain has TRBV20-1 and TRBJ2-7, with D possibly being TRBD2 (6 bases). CDR3 length: 13 amino acids. The V gene lost 7 bases and the J gene lost 2 bases, with 15 bases spanning the gap. From germline, CDR1 is DFQATT and CDR2 SNEGSKA (reference sequence). The CDR3 protein is CSVSGPGPYEQYF. The CDR3 DNA is TGCAGTGTGAGCGGGCCAGGCCCCTACGAGCAGTACTTC.

This rearrangement joins TRBV5-5 to TRBJ1-2; D gene uncertain. V was pared by 1 base and J by 8 bases, with 9 bases between. CDR3 length: 12 residues. Per germline, CDR1 SGHKS and CDR2 YYEKEE (reference sequence). CDR3 sequence reads: CASSLSTRGYTF. The CDR3, as DNA: TGTGCCAGCAGCTTGTCGACCCGGGGCTACACCTTC.

This clonotype has at least ten counts. The chain uses TRBV6-2 or TRBV6-3 and TRBJ1-5; D call uncertain. This CDR3 comprises 14 residues. The V gene's germline CDR1 is MNHEY and CDR2 SVGEGT. The ends were cut back, 6 bases at V and 0 bases at J, with 9 bases in the middle. CDR3 bases: TGTGCCAGCAGCAACACCTATAGCAATCAGCCCCAGCATTTT. It yields the protein CASSNTYSNQPQHF.

The CDR3 spells CASSQDPGLAGNNEQFF. Written as DNA, the CDR3 is TGCGCCAGCAGCCAAGACCCGGGACTAGCGGGCAACAATGAGCAGTTCTTC. The chain joins TRBV4-1 to TRBJ2-1; 12 nucleotides match TRBD2. Germline CDR1 and CDR2: MGHRA and YSYEKL. The CDR3 runs to 17 residues. J lost 5 bases, V lost 0 bases, and 5 bases had no gene match.

V and J are TRBV12-3 or TRBV12-4 and TRBJ2-7; 8 bases match TRBD1. The CDR3 is made up of 13 amino acids. The trim removed 5 bases at V and 4 bases at J, leaving 4 bases unmatched. The CDR3 DNA is TGTGCCAGCAGTCGGACAGGGAGGTACGAGCAGTACTTC. It translates to CASSRTGRYEQYF.

This clonotype has at least ten counts. J is TRBJ1-2 and V is TRBV29-1; tentatively, D is TRBD1 (5 bases). Trimming took off 2 bases at V and 5 bases at J, with 9 bases between the two ends. From germline, CDR1 is SQVTM and CDR2 ANQGSEA. The CDR3 has 12 residues. The DNA for the CDR3 is TGCAGCGTTGAAACACAGGAGTATGGCTACACCTTC. This sequence encodes CSVETQEYGYTF. The full variable domain, rest sourced from reference TRBV29-1 and TRBJ1-2, is SAVISQKPSRDICQRGTSLTIQCQVDSQVTMMFWYRQQPGQSLTLIATANQGSEATYESGFVIDKFPISRPNLTFSTLTVSNMSPEDSSIYLCSVETQEYGYTFGSGTRLTVV.

This clonotype appeared many times. The J gene is TRBJ2-2, the V gene TRBV6-5, with 15 bases identical to TRBD2. There are 15 residues in the CDR3. The V gene's germline CDR1 is MNHEY and CDR2 SVGAGI. V trimming: 6 bases; J trimming: 7 bases; junction bases outside the gene matches: 3. CDR3 sequence (DNA): TGTGCCAGCAGCGGACTAGCGGGAGGGATCGGGGAGCTGTTTTTT. This sequence encodes CASSGLAGGIGELFF.

The rearrangement links TRBV11-1 to TRBJ2-1; D is ambiguous. CDR3 size: 14 residues. Per the germline V gene, CDR1 is SGHAT and CDR2 is FQDESV (reference sequence). Trimming took off 5 bases at V and 2 bases at J, with 10 bases between the two ends. This chain's CDR3 is CASSRLGTYNEQFF. In nucleotides, the CDR3 is TGTGCCAGCAGCCGATTAGGCACCTACAATGAGCAGTTCTTC.

The rearrangement joins TRBV12-3 or TRBV12-4 to TRBJ1-1, with D perhaps matching TRBD1 (6 bases). Trimming took off 6 bases at V and 4 bases at J, with 12 bases between the two ends. This CDR3 contains 13 residues. CDR3: CASRSLGGTEAFF. The CDR3 DNA is TGTGCCAGCAGATCCCTAGGGGGCACTGAAGCTTTCTTT.

This clonotype turned up a few times. This sequence joins TRBV4-3 and TRBJ2-1; no clear D. CDR1 and CDR2 from the germline V gene are LGHNA and YSLEER. This CDR3 region has 13 residues. V lost 0 bases and J 7 bases, leaving 7 bases between the germline ends. CDR3 DNA: TGCGCCAGCAGCCAAGATACGATGAATGAGCAGTTCTTC. This encodes CASSQDTMNEQFF.

In DNA form, the CDR3 reads TGTGCCATCAGTGAGGGACTAGCGGGAGTGGCAGATACGCAGTATTTT. Translated: CAISEGLAGVADTQYF. V is TRBV10-3 and J is TRBJ2-3; 13 nucleotides match TRBD2. This CDR3 spans 16 amino acids. Per germline, CDR1 ENHRY and CDR2 SYGVKD. V shed 2 bases, J shed 4 bases, and the junction held 3 bases outside the gene matches.

The rearrangement uses TRBV28 and TRBJ1-6; a possible D gene is TRBD1 (5 bases). The V gene lost 5 bases and the J gene lost 6 bases, with 11 bases spanning the gap. This CDR3 region has 14 residues. CDR1 is MDHEN, CDR2 SYDVKM, per germline. The CDR3 coding sequence is TGTGCCAGCAGTCCTCAGGGTGGTAATTCACCCCTCCACTTT. This gives the protein CASSPQGGNSPLHF.

This rearrangement joins TRBV12-3 or TRBV12-4 to TRBJ1-2; tentative D call: TRBD1 (5 bases). V shed 3 bases and J shed 8 bases, with 13 bases lying between them. The length of the CDR3 is 13 residues. The CDR3 nucleotides read TGTGCCAGCAGTTTGTCCAGGGTCGGCGGCTACACCTTC. It yields the protein CASSLSRVGGYTF.